What follows describes a single TCR beta chain. This clone was observed a handful of times. Which antigen it targets is not known. No base quality values were provided; no much bigger clone lies one nucleotide off. The source of the sample is a study of cytomegalovirus exposure and HLA in healthy donors (dated by TCRdb to between 2016 and 2019). In the study overall: In an earlier analysis of 587 of the donors, less than 350 Gb of sequence data and approximately 100 million unique TCR beta sequences from about 190 million T cells were reported. Besides the first cohort of more than 650 subjects, a separate validation cohort made up of over 95 different subjects was used. The study profiled the T cell repertoires of 500 to 800 subjects by immunosequencing and related them to cytomegalovirus serostatus. An earlier analysis of 500 to 650 of the donors applied high-throughput TCR beta sequencing to assess whether each TCR beta V gene segment acted as functional or pseudogenic. The genetic ancestry cluster associated with self-reported Caucasian donors included approximately 85% of the approximately 410 genotyped donors. Five DR-DQ haplotypes were treated as single units for association and clustering because of strong linkage in the cohort. Across 398 genotyped donors of the cohort, an average of 235,054 unique TCR beta nucleotide sequences per donor were sequenced, and around 20% of those sequences were non-productive. Typing coverage differed by locus: A, B, C, DRB1 and DQB1 were typed in about 620-630 donors, DQA1 in about 560, DPA1 in 606, and DPB1 in 400 to 480. Rather than using new phenotypic data, the later analysis identified candidate immune exposures from TCR beta sequences and from how often those sequences occurred across donors. A later genetic analysis used genome-wide SNP genotypes for about 55% of the 666 donors, treating that subset as a discovery cohort. The study combined high-throughput TCR immunosequencing, statistical association of individual TCRs with disease status, and machine learning to predict cytomegalovirus infection status. HLA typing included class I and class II loci at four-digit resolution. All discovery cohort repertoires had been generated on a single sequencing platform. The study aimed to test whether cataloging public T cell receptors could reveal signatures of past pathogen exposure. Donor age, sex, ethnicity and CMV serostatus were compiled alongside the repertoire data. An early release that covered about 600 HLA-typed donors contained around 300 gigabases of sequencing data and around 80 million unique TCR sequences. To study patterns of TCR occurrence, a later analysis re-analyzed previously published TCR beta repertoires from 666 donors and added high-resolution HLA genotyping. What the research found in general, with its limitations: The sequencing pipeline was judged likely to have produced a cluster of highly shared sequence variants as a technical artifact. Because some donors lacked HLA typing at each locus, the association tests relied only on the typed subset. In a later analysis, TCR association rates were found to vary across HLA loci, with the most associated TCRs seen for DRB1 alleles and the fewest for HLA-C alleles. In vitro tests confirmed that a few of the cytomegalovirus-associated TCR beta chains recognize cytomegalovirus antigens. In a later analysis, some 17,000 TCR beta sequences were associated with specific HLA alleles at a false discovery rate of 0.05. The classifier was reported to diagnose cytomegalovirus status with high specificity and sensitivity in both the original and validation cohorts. Correlated functional status among segregating V segments might be attributable to linkage disequilibrium, but an unknown experimental factor could not be ruled out. Compared with equally common non-associated chains, HLA-associated TCR beta chains in a later analysis were more clonally expanded and had lower generation probabilities. A further reported finding was that TCR beta sequences accurately predicted the HLA-A and HLA-B alleles for most subjects in the first cohort. Some IMGT-functional V segments, including TRBV6-2 and TRBV6-3, could not be distinguished by the 87-base-pair reads and were therefore excluded. An earlier analysis of approximately 590 of the donors showed that most TCR beta V segments appeared in productive rearrangements either about 87% or about 30% of the time, which broadly matched IMGT annotations. Immune exposure information for the cohort was limited to CMV serostatus. It was suggested by the authors that the approach could potentially be generalized to other disease states and immunological phenotypes. According to a later analysis, parvovirus B19, influenza, CMV and Epstein-Barr virus appeared linked to several top co-occurrence clusters. Strong co-occurrence of HLA alleles, especially DR and DQ, made assigning TCR associations to individual alleles difficult. While some public TCRs were present in many individuals, most TCR sequences turned up only very rarely across donors. The cohort was sequenced for TCR beta chains only, and without alpha or paired-chain data the features that could be detected were limited. An association between a missense DCLRE1C variant and V-gene and J-gene trimming of TCR beta chains was found in a later genetic analysis and replicated in an independent cohort. A total of around 150 TCR beta chains were listed by the study as associated with cytomegalovirus. Sequencing depth was assumed to be roughly uniform across donors in the presence/absence analyses, though that assumption may not hold. Because counts were too low, roughly 17 rarely observed V segments, including chromosome 9 orphons, were left out of the earlier analysis of over 550 of the donors. A later analysis found that most CMV-associated TCR beta chains appeared HLA-restricted, with HLA associations seemingly driven largely by CMV exposure. A later genetic analysis reported fewer N-insertions in productive TCRs among donors in an Asian-associated ancestry cluster than the approximately 670-donor mean.

The junction carries 14 bases between V and J, which are trimmed by 6 bases and 3 bases respectively. CDR3 length: 14 amino acids, cysteine to phenylalanine. The entry retains the CDR3 DNA only, 42 bases that are in frame from base 1. CDR1 and CDR2 are read off the germline V gene as MDHEN and SYDVKM. The library relied on the immunoSEQ multiplex PCR assay. The multiplex PCR relied on a mix of 60 forward primers for TCR Vbeta segments and 13 reverse primers for TCR Jbeta segments. The CDR3 region of rearranged TCR beta genes was amplified from genomic DNA with a multiplex PCR assay. Amplified TCR beta libraries were sequenced as 87-base-pair reads on the Illumina HiSeq System. In the original analysis: A later analysis counted about 80 million unique TCR beta chains across the approximately 700 repertoires, and 10 million to 12 million of these chains were shared by at least two donors. Raw reads were error-corrected and collapsed into unique sequences by a nearest-neighbor algorithm in which closely related sequences were merged to remove PCR and sequencing errors. CDR3 sequences were aligned to IMGT reference sequences to assign V, D and J gene segments. Each retained sequence needed at least a six-nucleotide match to both a V gene segment and a J gene segment. Rearrangements were classified as productive when the CDR3 lacked stop codons and remained in frame with V and J, and all other rearrangements were classified as non-productive. Following IMGT convention, CDR3 was defined as the stretch from the second conserved V-encoded cysteine up to the conserved J-encoded phenylalanine. The earlier analysis of some 540 of the donors excluded any sequence lacking an unambiguous match to a single V gene segment. In an earlier analysis of 587 of the donors, a V segment was called functional when productive rearrangements were above 56.7%, and segregating when the standard deviation between donors exceeded 5%. To diagnose cytomegalovirus status from the catalog of TCR beta chain sequences, a statistical classification framework was built. In a later analysis, TCR nucleotide sequences were compared against IMGT/GENE-DB human TR gene sequences so that V and J genes could be assigned. Using the TCRdist pipeline, a later analysis assigned CDR3 sequences along with most-parsimonious VDJ recombination scenarios. In a later analysis, each TCR beta chain was defined by its CDR3 amino acid sequence together with its V-gene family, and reads without a unique V-gene family were excluded. A later analysis removed 500 to 650 highly shared, low-generation-probability nucleotide sequences to deal with suspected cross-contamination and a sequencing artifact. For each public chain, a later analysis derived a clonal expansion index from normalized ranks of inferred template counts within each repertoire. Generation probabilities in a later analysis came from a VDJ recombination model fitted to out-of-frame rearrangements, and those results were checked against IGoR. Hypergeometric tests were used in a later analysis to score TCR-TCR, TCR-HLA and TCR-CMV co-occurrence, with a repertoire-size bias correction applied to the TCR pairs. A later analysis estimated false discovery rates by permuting HLA or CMV assignments 20 times. In a later analysis, co-occurring TCRs were grouped using DBSCAN, with TCRdist sequence similarity added in when clustering inside HLA-allele-positive subsets. Repertoires with fewer than 30,000 or more than 120,000 public chains were left out of co-occurrence clustering, as were a few repertoires with anomalous nucleotide sharing. The table comes from immuneACCESS by way of TCRdb, which keeps in-frame sequences with V and J called. Part of the clones is missing from these tables; in studies checked, under half for an unresolved V gene and the rest for unknown reasons. The V and J calls and clone size were taken over from that table, and D and trimming were inferred from the DNA. The sample includes about 130,000 clones, with about 76% observed a single time. The ten largest account for 5.5% to 8.5% of the sample.

The cohort consisted of 670 or so healthy bone marrow donors. Cohort members were all nominally healthy when sampled, although unrecorded immune exposures were likely present. The donor was CMV seropositive and was included in the group of almost 300 seropositive cohort members. A peripheral blood sample was provided by each donor, and peripheral blood mononuclear cells were used for TCR beta sequencing. The Qiagen DNeasy Blood Extraction Kit was used to extract genomic DNA from the blood cell samples. The sequence was obtained from a man between 40 and 49 years old in good health and CMV-seropositive. Recombination connected TRBV28 to TRBJ1-1; a confident D gene designation cannot be given. The sequencing input was PBMCs. This receptor has the CDR3 CASRPSRLHTEAFF. The sequenced DNA: TGTGCCAGCAGACCCTCCAGGCTGCACACTGAAGCTTTCTTT.